This is a list of T cell receptor beta chains from one sample in a study of cytomegalovirus exposure and HLA in healthy donors. Only in-frame clones appear in the TCRdb table, and some are missing; sequencing was by immunoSEQ multiplex PCR. The sample shows around 150,000 clones, about 75% of them seen only once. Sequenced sample: PBMCs. The receptors were sampled from a man between 18 and 35 years old in good health and CMV-seropositive. The CDR3 runs from the conserved cysteine through the conserved F or W. D genes are given only for firm matches. Some rows mark clone size as missing; the rest say once, few, many or name a class of expanded clone.

V	D	J	size	DNA	CDR3
TRBV5-1	TRBD1	TRBJ1-1	-	TGCGCCAGCAGCTTTTCCCCCCCTCCGACAGGGCGCGCTTTCTTT	CASSFSPPPTGRAFF
TRBV7-9	-	TRBJ1-3	-	TGTGCCAGCAGCCGCCAGGCAATCTCTGGAAACACCATATATTTT	CASSRQAISGNTIYF
TRBV15	TRBD2	TRBJ2-3	-	TGTGCCACCAGCAGGCGGGAGGGCACAGATACGCAGTATTTT	CATSRREGTDTQYF
TRBV11-2	-	TRBJ2-3	-	TGTGCCAGCAGCTTACGCCCCACAGCACAGAGCACAGATACGCAGTATTTT	CASSLRPTAQSTDTQYF
TRBV10-3	TRBD1	TRBJ2-6	-	TGTGCCATCAGACCGGGACAGGGATCCTCTGGGGCCAACGTCCTGACTTTC	CAIRPGQGSSGANVLTF
TRBV2	-	TRBJ1-6	-	TGTGCCAGCAGTGAGGACTATTCACCCCTCCACTTT	CASSEDYSPLHF
TRBV18	-	TRBJ1-3	-	TGTGCCAGCTCACCACCGCGGGGGGATAGTTCTGGAAACACCATATATTTT	CASSPPRGDSSGNTIYF
TRBV7-9	-	TRBJ2-6	-	TGTGCCAGCAGAATGCAATTGGGGCGATCTGGGGCCAACGTCCTGACTTTC	CASRMQLGRSGANVLTF
TRBV5-4	-	TRBJ1-1	-	TGTGCCAGCAGCTTGGACAAGAACACTGAAGCTTTCTTT	CASSLDKNTEAFF
TRBV4-2	-	TRBJ2-5	-	TGTGCCAGCAACCAGTTTGGTGCCCTGGGAGGAGAGACCCAGTACTTC	CASNQFGALGGETQYF
TRBV28	-	TRBJ1-3	-	TGTGCCAGCAGTACTACAGGGACTGGAAACACCATATATTTT	CASSTTGTGNTIYF
TRBV5-1	TRBD2	TRBJ2-3	-	TGCGCCAGCTCGGCGGGGGGCACAGATACGCAGTATTTT	CASSAGGTDTQYF
TRBV9	-	TRBJ1-4	-	TGTGCCAGCAGCGACGGAGCAGGGGATAATGAAAAACTGTTTTTT	CASSDGAGDNEKLFF
TRBV29-1	-	TRBJ2-1	-	TGCAGCGTTGAAGAACGTGAGAATGAGCAGTTCTTC	CSVEERENEQFF
TRBV27	-	TRBJ2-1	-	TGTGCCAGCAGTCCGACCTCCGGGACAAGCTCCTACAATGAGCAGTTCTTC	CASSPTSGTSSYNEQFF
TRBV19	TRBD1	TRBJ1-2	-	TGTGCCAGTAGTTTACCGACAGGGCCCGGCTACACCTTC	CASSLPTGPGYTF
TRBV7-3	-	TRBJ1-3	-	TGTGCCAGCAGCCCAGGGACACTCTCTGGAAACACCATATATTTT	CASSPGTLSGNTIYF
TRBV19	TRBD1	TRBJ2-3	few	TGTGCCAGTAAAAGAGGACAGGGAACAGATACGCAGTATTTT	CASKRGQGTDTQYF
TRBV6-5	-	TRBJ1-1	-	TGTGCCAGCAGTTACTCGGGGGGGGCGAGCACTGAAGCTTTCTTT	CASSYSGGASTEAFF
TRBV5-1	TRBD2	TRBJ2-3	-	TGCGCCAGCAGTCTTTCCTCCCTCGAGGTGCGGGGGGCCCGGGATACGCAGTATTTT	CASSLSSLEVRGARDTQYF
TRBV2	-	TRBJ2-1	-	TGTGCCAGCAGCCTCTCAGGAGGTTCCTACAATGAGCAGTTCTTC	CASSLSGGSYNEQFF
TRBV9	TRBD1	TRBJ1-2	-	TGTGCCAGCAGCGTCCCAGGGGGTTACTATGGCTACACCTTC	CASSVPGGYYGYTF
TRBV5-1	-	TRBJ1-1	-	TGCGCCAGCAGCCCGCAGGGAGGGAACACTGAAGCTTTCTTT	CASSPQGGNTEAFF
TRBV7-2	TRBD2	TRBJ2-2	-	TGTGCCAGCAGCGGACTAGCGGGGAACACCGGGGAGCTGTTTTTT	CASSGLAGNTGELFF